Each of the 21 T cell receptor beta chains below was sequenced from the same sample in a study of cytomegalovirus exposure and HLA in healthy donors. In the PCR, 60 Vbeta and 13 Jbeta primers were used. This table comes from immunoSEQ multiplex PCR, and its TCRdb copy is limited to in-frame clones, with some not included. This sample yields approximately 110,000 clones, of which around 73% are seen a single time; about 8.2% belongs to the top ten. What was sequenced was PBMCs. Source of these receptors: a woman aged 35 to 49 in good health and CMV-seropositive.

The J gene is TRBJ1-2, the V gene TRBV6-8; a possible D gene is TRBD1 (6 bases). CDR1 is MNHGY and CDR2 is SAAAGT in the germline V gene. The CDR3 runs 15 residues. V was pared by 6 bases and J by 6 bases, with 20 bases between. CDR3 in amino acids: CASSPPWDPGDGYTF. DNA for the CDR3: TGTGCCAGCAGCCCACCATGGGACCCAGGGGATGGCTACACCTTC.

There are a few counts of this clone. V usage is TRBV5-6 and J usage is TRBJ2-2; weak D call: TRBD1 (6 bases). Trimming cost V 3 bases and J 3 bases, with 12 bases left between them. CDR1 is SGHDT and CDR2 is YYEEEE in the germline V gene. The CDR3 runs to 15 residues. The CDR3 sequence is CASSSKGVDTGELFF. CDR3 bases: TGTGCCAGCAGCTCCAAGGGGGTCGACACCGGGGAGCTGTTTTTT.

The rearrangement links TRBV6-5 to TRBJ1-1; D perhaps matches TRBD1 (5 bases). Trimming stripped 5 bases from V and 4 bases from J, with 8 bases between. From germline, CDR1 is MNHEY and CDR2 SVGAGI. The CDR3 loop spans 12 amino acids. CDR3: CASSPDSTEAFF. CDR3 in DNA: TGTGCCAGCAGTCCTGACAGCACTGAAGCTTTCTTT.

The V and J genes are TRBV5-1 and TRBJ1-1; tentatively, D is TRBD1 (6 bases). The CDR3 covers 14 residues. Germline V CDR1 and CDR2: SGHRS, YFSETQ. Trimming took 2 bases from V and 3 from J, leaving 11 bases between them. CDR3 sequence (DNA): TGCGCCAGCAGCTTTCGAGCAGGGGACACTGAAGCTTTCTTT. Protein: CASSFRAGDTEAFF.

The CDR3 sequence is CASSRRGGRETQYF. CDR3 nucleotide sequence: TGTGCCAGCAGCCGACGGGGGGGTAGAGAGACCCAGTACTTC. J is TRBJ2-5 and V is TRBV14; 8 nucleotides align to TRBD2. Trimming cost V 4 bases and J 4 bases; bases outside gene matches: 5. Germline V gives CDR1 SGHDN, CDR2 FVKESK. The CDR3 is 14 residues long.

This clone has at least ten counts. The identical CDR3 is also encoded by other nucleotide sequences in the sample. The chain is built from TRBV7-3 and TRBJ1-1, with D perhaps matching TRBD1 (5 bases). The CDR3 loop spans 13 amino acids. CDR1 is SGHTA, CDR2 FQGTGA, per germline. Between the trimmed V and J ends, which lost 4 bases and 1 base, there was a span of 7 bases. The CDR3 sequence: CASSSQGNTEAFF. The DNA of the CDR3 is TGTGCCAGCAGCTCCCAGGGGAACACTGAAGCTTTCTTT. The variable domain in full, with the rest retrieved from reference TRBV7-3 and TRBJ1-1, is GAGVSQTPSNKVTEKGKYVELRCDPISGHTALYWYRQSLGQGPEFLIYFQGTGAADDSGLPNDRFFAVRPEGSVSTLKIQRTERGDSAVYLCASSSQGNTEAFFGQGTRLTVV.

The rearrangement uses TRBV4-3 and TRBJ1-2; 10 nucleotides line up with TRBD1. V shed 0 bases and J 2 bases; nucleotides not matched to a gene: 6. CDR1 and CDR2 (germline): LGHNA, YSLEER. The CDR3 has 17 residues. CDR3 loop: CASSQDVGTGANYGYTF. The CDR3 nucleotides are TGCGCCAGCAGCCAAGATGTTGGGACAGGGGCGAACTATGGCTACACCTTC.

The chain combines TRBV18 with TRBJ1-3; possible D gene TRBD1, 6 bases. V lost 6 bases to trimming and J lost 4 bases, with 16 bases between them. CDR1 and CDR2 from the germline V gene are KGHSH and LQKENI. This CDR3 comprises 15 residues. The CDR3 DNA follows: TGTGCCAGCTCGTCCTCAACAGGGCCCGGAAACACCATATATTTT. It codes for CASSSSTGPGNTIYF.

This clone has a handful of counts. CDR3 coding DNA: TGTGCCAGCAGCACCCAGGGTGACACTGAAGCTTTCTTT. Residues: CASSTQGDTEAFF. This chain links TRBV7-3 with TRBJ1-1; TRBD1 is a possible D gene (5 bases). Trimming took off 5 bases at V and 3 bases at J, with 10 bases between the two ends. The V gene's germline CDR1 is SGHTA and CDR2 FQGTGA. There are 13 residues in the CDR3. The full variable domain, in which reference TRBV7-3 and TRBJ1-1 provide the parts outside the CDR3, is GAGVSQTPSNKVTEKGKYVELRCDPISGHTALYWYRQSLGQGPEFLIYFQGTGAADDSGLPNDRFFAVRPEGSVSTLKIQRTERGDSAVYLCASSTQGDTEAFFGQGTRLTVV.

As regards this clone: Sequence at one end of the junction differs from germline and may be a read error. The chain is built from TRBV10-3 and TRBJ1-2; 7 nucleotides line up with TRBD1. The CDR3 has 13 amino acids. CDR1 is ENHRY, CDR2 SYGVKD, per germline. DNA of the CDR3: TGTACCATCAGACCCCAGGGGGAGGATGGCTACACCTTC. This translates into CTIRPQGEDGYTF.

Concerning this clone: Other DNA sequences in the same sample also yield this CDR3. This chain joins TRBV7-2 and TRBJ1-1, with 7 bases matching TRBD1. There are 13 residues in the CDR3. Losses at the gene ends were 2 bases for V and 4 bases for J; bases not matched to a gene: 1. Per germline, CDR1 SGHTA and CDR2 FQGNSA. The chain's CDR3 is CASSLSGGTEAFF. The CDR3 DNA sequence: TGTGCCAGCAGCTTATCAGGGGGCACTGAAGCTTTCTTT.

The CDR3: CAGGGNQPQHF. The DNA of the CDR3 is TGTGCGGGGGGTGGCAATCAGCCCCAGCATTTT. V gene TRBV19 combines with J gene TRBJ1-5, with a weak D call TRBD1 (5 bases). Germline-derived CDR1 and CDR2 are LNHDA and SQIVND (reference sequence). The CDR3 has 11 amino acids.

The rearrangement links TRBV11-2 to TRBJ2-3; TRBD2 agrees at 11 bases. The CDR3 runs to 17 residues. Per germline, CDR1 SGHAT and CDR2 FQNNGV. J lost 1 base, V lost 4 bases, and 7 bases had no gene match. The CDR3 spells CASSSKTSGVGTDTQYF. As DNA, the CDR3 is TGTGCCAGCAGCTCCAAGACTAGCGGGGTTGGCACAGATACGCAGTATTTT.

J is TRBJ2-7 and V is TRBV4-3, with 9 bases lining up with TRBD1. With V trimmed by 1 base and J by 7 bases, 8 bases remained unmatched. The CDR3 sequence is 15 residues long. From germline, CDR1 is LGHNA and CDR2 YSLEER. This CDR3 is CASSQGQGGPEEQYF. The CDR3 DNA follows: TGCGCCAGCAGCCAAGGACAGGGGGGCCCAGAGGAGCAGTACTTC.

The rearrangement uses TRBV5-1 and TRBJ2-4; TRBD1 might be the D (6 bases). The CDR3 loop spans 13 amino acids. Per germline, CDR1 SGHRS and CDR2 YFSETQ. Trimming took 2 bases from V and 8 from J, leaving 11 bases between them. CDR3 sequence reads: CASSFGQSDIQYF. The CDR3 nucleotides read TGCGCCAGCAGCTTCGGACAGTCGGACATTCAGTACTTC.

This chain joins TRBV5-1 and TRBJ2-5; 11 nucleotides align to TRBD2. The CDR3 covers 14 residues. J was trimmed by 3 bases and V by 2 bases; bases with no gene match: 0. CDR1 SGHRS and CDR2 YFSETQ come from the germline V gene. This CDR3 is CASSFSGGEETQYF. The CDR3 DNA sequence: TGCGCCAGCAGCTTTAGCGGGGGGGAAGAGACCCAGTACTTC.

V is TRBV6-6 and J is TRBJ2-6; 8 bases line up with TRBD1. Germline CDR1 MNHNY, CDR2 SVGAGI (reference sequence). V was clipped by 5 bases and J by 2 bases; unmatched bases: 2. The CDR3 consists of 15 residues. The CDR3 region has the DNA TGTGCCAGCAGTCCGGACAGGGCTGGGGCCAACGTCCTGACTTTC. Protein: CASSPDRAGANVLTF.

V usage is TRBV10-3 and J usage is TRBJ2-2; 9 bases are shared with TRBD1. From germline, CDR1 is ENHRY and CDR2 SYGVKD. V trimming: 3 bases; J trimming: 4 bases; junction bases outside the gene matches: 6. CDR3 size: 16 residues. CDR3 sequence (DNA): TGTGCCATCAGTGATGGGACAGGGCATCGCACCGGGGAGCTGTTTTTT. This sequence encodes CAISDGTGHRTGELFF.

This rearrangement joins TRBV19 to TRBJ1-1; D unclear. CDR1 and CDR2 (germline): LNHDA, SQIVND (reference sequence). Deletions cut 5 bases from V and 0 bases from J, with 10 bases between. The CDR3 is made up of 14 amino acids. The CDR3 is CASSGWSMNTEAFF. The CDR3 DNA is TGTGCCAGTAGTGGTTGGAGCATGAACACTGAAGCTTTCTTT.

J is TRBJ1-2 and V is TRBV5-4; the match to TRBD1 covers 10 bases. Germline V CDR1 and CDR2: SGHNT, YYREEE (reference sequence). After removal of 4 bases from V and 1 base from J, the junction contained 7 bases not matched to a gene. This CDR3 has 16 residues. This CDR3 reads CASSPGTGVFNYGYTF. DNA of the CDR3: TGTGCCAGCAGCCCGGGGACAGGGGTTTTTAACTATGGCTACACCTTC. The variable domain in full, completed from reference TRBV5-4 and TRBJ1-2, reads ETGVTQSPTHLIKTRGQQVTLRCSSQSGHNTVSWYQQALGQGPQFIFQYYREEENGRGNFPPRFSGLQFPNYSSELNVNALELDDSALYLCASSPGTGVFNYGYTFGSGTRLTVV.

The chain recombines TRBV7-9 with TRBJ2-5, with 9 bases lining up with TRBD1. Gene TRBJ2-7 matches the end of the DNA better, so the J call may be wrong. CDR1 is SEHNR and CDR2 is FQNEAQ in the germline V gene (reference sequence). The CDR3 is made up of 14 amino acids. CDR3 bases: TGTGCCAGCAGCTTCCGGGACAGGGCCTCCGAGCAGTACTTC. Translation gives CASSFRDRASEQYF.